This entry features one TCR beta chain sequence. This specimen comes from a study of blood T cell repertoires in COVID-19. For the study at large: Specimens from acute and convalescent COVID-19 originated in the United States, Italy and Spain. Sources were T cells, B-cell-depleted T cells, or PBMCs; the material itself was cDNA or gDNA.

Authors' analysis steps: It was from reference gene primer amplification that nucleated cell counts were estimated. Profiled with immunoSEQ multiplex PCR; TCRdb holds only in-frame clones, not every one. For V, J and clone size, that table is used; D and trimming come from the DNA. The sample holds 200,000 to 250,000 clones, around 80% seen once. Germline-derived CDR1 and CDR2 are KGHSH and LQKENI. The CDR3 loop spans 15 amino acids. J lost 6 bases, V lost 2 bases, and 4 bases had no gene match. This clonotype was obtained from a woman aged 70 to 79 with acute or convalescent COVID-19. Specimen: peripheral blood. The chain uses TRBV18 and TRBJ2-2, with 9 bases fitting TRBD2. The chain's CDR3 is CASSPGAGGSGELFF. In DNA form, the CDR3 reads TGTGCCAGCTCACCAGGAGCGGGAGGCTCCGGGGAGCTGTTTTTT.